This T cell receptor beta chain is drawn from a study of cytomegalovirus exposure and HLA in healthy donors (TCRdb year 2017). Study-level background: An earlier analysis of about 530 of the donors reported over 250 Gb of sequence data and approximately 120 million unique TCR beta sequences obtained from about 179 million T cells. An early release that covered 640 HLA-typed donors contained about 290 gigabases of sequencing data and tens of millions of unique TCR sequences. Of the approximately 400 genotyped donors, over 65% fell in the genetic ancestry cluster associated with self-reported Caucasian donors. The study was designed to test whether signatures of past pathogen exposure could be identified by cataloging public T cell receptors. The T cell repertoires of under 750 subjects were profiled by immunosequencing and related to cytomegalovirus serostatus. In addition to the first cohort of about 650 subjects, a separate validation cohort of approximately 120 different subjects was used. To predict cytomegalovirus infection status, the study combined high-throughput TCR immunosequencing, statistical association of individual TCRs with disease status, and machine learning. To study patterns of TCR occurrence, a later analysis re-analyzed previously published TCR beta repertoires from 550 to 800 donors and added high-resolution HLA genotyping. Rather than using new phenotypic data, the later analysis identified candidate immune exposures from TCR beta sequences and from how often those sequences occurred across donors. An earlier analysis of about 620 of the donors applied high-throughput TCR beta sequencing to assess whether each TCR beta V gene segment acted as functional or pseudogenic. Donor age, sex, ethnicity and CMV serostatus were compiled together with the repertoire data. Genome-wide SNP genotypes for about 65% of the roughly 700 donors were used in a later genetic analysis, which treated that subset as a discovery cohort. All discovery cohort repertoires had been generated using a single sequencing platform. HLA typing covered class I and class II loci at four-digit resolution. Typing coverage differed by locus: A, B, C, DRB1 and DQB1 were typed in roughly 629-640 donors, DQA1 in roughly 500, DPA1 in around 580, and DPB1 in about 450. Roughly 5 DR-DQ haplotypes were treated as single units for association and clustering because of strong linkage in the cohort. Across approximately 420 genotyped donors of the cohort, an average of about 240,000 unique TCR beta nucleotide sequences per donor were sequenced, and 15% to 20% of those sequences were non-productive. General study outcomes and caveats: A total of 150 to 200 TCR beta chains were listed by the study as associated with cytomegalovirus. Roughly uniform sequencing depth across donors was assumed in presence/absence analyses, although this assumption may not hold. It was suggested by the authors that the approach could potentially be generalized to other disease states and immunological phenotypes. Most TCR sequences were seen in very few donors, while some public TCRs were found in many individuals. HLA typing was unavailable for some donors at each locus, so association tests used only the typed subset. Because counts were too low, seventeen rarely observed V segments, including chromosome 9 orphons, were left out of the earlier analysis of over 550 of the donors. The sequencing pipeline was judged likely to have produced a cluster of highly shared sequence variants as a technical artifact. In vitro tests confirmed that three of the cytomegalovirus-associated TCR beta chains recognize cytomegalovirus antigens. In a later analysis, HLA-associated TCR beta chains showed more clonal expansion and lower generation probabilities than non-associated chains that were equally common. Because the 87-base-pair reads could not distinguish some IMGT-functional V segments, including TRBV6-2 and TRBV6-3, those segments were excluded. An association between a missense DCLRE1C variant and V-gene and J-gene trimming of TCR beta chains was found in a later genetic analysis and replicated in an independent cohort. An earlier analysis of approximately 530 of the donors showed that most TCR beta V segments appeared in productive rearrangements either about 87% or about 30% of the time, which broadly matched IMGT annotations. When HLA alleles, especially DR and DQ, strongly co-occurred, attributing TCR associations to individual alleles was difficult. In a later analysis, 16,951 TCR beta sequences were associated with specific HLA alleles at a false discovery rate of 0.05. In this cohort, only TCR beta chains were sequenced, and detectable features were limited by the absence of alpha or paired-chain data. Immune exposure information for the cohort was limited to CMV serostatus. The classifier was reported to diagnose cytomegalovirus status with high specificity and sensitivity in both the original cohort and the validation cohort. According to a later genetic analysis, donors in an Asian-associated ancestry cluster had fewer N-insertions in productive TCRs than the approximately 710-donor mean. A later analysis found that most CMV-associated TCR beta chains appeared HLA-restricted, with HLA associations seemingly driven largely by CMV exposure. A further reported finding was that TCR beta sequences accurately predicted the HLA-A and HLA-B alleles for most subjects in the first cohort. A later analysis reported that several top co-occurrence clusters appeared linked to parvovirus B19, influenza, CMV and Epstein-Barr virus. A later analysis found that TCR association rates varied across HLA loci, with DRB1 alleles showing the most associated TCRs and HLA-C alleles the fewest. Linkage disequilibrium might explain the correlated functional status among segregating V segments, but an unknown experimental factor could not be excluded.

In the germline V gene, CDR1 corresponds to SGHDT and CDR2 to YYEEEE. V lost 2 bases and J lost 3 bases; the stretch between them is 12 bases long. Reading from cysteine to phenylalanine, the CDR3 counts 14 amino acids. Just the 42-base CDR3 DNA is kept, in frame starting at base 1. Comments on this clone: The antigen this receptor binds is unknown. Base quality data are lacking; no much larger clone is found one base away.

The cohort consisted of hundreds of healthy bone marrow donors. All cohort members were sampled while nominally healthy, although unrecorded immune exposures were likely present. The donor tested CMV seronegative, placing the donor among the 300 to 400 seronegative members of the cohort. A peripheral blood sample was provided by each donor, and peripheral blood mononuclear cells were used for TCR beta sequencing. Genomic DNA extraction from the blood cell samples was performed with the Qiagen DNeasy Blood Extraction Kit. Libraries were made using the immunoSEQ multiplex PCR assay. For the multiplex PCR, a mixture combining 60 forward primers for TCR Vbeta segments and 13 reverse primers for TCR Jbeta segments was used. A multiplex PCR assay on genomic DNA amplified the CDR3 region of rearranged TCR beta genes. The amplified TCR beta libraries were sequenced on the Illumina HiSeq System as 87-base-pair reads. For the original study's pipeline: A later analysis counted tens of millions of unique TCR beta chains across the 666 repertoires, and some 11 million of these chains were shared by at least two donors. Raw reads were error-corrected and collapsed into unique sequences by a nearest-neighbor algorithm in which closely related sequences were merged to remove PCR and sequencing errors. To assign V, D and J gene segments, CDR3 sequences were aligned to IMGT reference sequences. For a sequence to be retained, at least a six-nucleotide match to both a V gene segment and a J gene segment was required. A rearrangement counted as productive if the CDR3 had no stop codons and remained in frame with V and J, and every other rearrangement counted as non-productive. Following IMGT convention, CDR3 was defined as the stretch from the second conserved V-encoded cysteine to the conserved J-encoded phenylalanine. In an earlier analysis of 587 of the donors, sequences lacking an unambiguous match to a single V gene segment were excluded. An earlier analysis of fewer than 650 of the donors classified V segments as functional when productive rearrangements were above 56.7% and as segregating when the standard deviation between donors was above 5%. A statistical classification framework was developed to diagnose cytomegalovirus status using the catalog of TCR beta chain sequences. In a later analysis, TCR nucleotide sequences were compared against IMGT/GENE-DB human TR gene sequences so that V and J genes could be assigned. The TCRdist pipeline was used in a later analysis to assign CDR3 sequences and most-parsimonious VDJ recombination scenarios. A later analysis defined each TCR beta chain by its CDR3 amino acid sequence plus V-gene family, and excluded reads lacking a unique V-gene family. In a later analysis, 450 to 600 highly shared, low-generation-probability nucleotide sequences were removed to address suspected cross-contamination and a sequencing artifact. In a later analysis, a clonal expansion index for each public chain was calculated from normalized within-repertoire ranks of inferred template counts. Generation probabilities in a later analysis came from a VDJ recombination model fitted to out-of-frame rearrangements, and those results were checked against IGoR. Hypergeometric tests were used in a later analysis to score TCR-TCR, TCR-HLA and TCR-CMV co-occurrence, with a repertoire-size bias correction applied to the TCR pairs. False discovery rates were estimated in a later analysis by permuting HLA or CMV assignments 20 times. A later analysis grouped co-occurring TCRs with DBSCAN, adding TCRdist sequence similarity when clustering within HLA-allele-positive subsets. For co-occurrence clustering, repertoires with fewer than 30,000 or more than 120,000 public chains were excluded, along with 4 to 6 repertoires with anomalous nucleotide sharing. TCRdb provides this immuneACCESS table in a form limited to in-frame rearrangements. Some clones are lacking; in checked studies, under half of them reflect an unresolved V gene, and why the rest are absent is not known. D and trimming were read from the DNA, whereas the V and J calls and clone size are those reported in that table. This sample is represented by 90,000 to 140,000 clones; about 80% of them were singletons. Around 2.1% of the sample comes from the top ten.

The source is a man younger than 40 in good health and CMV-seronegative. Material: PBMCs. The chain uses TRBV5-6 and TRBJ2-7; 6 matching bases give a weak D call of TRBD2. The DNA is TGTGCCAGCAGCTTATGGGGGGAAGTCTACGAGCAGTACTTC. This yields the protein CASSLWGEVYEQYF.